These T cell receptor beta chains were read from a single sample in a study of early T cells in non-severe SARS-CoV-2 infection. TCRdb reprocessed the 5' RACE reads via MiXCR and lists one record per CDR3 protein. This table holds tens of thousands of distinct CDR3 sequences, 7.5% to 9.5% found once. Here the sequenced sample was whole blood, taken at baseline. These receptors originate from an adult who was a healthcare worker with PCR-confirmed SARS-CoV-2 infection or an uninfected control (not recorded which). The CDR3 runs from the conserved cysteine through the conserved F or W. Each record gives: CDR3 protein, CDR3 DNA, D gene, V gene, clone size, J gene. D genes are given only for firm matches. Size is omitted from some rows. Given values are once, few, many or a class for expanded clones.

CASSLGALAETDTQYF | TGTGCCAGCAGCTTAGGGGCCCTAGCGGAGACAGATACGCAGTATTTT | TRBD2 | TRBV7-8 | NA | TRBJ2-3
CSVVGGQGVNTGELFF | TGCAGCGTTGTCGGGGGACAGGGGGTGAACACCGGGGAGCTGTTTTTT | TRBD1 | TRBV29-1 | NA | TRBJ2-2
CASSFDGGGNEQFF | TGTGCCAGCAGCTTCGACGGAGGGGGCAATGAGCAGTTCTTC | NA | TRBV7-2 | NA | TRBJ2-1
CASRHGGRSEAFF | TGTGCCAGTAGACACGGAGGGCGTTCTGAAGCTTTCTTT | NA | TRBV19 | few | TRBJ1-1
CASSSPGLRGKNIQYF | TGTGCCAGCAGTTCCCCAGGCTTGCGTGGCAAAAACATTCAGTACTTC | NA | TRBV27 | few | TRBJ2-4
CASRSVYQETQYF | TGTGCCAGTAGATCAGTGTACCAAGAGACCCAGTACTTC | NA | TRBV19 | many | TRBJ2-5
CASSRTVGDPPLHF | TGTGCCAGCAGCCGGACAGTGGGAGACCCACCCCTCCACTTT | NA | TRBV12-3/TRBV12-4 | few | TRBJ1-6
CSAQYRVSYEQYF | TGCAGCGCCCAGTACAGGGTCTCCTACGAGCAGTACTTC | NA | TRBV29-1 | few | TRBJ2-7
CASRDRVTEAFF | TGCGCCAGCAGGGACAGGGTTACTGAAGCTTTCTTT | TRBD1 | TRBV10-2 | few | TRBJ1-1
CASSRPTAAYEQYF | TGTGCCAGCAGCCGACCGACTGCCGCCTACGAGCAGTACTTC | NA | TRBV7-8 | few | TRBJ2-7